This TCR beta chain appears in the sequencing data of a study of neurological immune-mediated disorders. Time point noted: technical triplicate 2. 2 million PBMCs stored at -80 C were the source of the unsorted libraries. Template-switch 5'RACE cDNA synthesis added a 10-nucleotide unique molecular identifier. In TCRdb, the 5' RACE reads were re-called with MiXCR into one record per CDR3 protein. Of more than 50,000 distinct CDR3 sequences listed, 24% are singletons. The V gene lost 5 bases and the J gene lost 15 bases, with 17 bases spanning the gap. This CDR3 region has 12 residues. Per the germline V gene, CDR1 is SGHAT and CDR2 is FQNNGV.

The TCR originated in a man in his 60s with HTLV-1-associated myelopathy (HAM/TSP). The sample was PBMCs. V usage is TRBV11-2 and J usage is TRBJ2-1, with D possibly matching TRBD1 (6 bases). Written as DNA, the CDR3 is TGTGCCAGCAGCCCAGGGGCCGAGATTGGGTTCTTC. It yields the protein CASSPGAEIGFF.